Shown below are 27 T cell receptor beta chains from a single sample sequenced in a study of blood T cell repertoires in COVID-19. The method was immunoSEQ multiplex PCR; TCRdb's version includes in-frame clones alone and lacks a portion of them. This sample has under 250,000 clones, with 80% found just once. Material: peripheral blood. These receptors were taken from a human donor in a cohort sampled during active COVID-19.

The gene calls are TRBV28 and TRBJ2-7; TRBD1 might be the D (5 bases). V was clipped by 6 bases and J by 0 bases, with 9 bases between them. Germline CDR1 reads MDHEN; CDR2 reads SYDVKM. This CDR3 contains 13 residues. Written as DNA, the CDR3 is TGTGCCAGCAGGGAGACAGCCTCCTACGAGCAGTACTTC. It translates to CASRETASYEQYF.

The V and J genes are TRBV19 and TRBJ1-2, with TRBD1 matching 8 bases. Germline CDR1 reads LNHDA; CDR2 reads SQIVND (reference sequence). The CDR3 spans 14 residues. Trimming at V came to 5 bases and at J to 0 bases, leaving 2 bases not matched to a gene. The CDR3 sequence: CASSPTGANYGYTF. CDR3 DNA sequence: TGTGCCAGTAGTCCGACAGGGGCTAACTATGGCTACACCTTC.

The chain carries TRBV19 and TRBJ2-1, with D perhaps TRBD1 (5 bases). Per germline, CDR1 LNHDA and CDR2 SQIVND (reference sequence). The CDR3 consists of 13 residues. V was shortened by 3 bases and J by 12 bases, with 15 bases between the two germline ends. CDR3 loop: CASSIPYRRGQFF. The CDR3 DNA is TGTGCCAGTAGTATTCCTTACCGAAGGGGGCAGTTCTTC.

CDR3 bases: TGCAGCGTTAGACAGTGGGGCGACAATGAGCAGTTCTTC. It specifies CSVRQWGDNEQFF. The gene calls are TRBV29-1 and TRBJ2-1, with a tentative D call TRBD1 (5 bases). The CDR3 runs 13 residues. Germline V gene lookup returns CDR1 SQVTM and CDR2 ANQGSEA. The germline V and J ends were trimmed by 5 bases and 5 bases, with 13 bases remaining between them.

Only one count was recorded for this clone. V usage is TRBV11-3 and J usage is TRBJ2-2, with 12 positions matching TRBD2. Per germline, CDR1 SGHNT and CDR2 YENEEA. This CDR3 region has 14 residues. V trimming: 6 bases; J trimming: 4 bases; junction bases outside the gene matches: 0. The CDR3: CASRLAGGTGELFF. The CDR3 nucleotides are TGTGCCAGCAGACTAGCGGGAGGCACCGGGGAGCTGTTTTTT. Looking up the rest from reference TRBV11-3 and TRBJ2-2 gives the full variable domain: EAGVVQSPRYKIIEKKQPVAFWCNPISGHNTLYWYLQNLGQGPELLIRYENEEAVDDSQLPKDRFSAERLKGVDSTLKIQPAELGDSAVYLCASRLAGGTGELFFGEGSRLTVL.

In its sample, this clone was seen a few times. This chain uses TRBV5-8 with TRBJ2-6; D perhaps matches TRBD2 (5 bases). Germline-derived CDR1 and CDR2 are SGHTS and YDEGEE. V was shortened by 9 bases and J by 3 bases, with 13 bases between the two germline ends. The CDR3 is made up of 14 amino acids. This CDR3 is CATPTGVGANVLTF. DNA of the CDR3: TGTGCCACCCCCACCGGGGTTGGGGCCAACGTCCTGACTTTC.

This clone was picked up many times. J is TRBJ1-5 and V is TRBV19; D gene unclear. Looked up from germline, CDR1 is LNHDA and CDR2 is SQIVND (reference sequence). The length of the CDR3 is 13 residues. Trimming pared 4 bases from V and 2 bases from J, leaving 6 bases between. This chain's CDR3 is CASSTPGNQPQHF. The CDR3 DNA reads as TGTGCCAGTAGTACTCCCGGCAATCAGCCCCAGCATTTT.

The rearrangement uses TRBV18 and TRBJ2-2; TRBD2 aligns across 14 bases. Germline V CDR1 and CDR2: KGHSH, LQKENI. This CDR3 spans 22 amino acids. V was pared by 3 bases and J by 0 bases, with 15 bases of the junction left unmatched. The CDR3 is CASSPLSGWTSGRNANTGELFF. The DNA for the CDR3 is TGTGCCAGCTCACCCCTAAGCGGATGGACTAGCGGGAGGAACGCGAACACCGGGGAGCTGTTTTTT.

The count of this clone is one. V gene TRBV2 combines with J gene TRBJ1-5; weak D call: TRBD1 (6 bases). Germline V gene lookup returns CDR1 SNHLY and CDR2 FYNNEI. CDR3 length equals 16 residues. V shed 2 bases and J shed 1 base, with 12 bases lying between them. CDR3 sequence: CASSEMGARSNQPQHF. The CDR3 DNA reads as TGTGCCAGCAGTGAAATGGGGGCTCGGAGCAATCAGCCCCAGCATTTT.

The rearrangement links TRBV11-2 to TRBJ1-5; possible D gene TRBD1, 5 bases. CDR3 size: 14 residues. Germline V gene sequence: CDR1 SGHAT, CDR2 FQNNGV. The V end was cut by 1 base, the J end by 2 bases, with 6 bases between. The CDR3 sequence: CASSLGGGNQPQHF. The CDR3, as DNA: TGTGCCAGCAGCTTAGGGGGGGGCAATCAGCCCCAGCATTTT.

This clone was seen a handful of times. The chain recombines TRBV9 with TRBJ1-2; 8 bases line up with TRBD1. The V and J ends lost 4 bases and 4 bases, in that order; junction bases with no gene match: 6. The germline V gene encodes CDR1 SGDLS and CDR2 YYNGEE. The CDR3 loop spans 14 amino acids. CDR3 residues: CASSLRTGLYGYTF. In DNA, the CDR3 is TGTGCCAGCAGCTTGAGGACAGGGCTCTATGGCTACACCTTC.

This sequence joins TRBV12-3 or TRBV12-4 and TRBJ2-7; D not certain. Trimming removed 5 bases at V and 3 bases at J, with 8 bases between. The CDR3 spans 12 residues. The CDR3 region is CASSEIHYEQYF. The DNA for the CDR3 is TGTGCCAGCAGTGAGATCCACTACGAGCAGTACTTC.

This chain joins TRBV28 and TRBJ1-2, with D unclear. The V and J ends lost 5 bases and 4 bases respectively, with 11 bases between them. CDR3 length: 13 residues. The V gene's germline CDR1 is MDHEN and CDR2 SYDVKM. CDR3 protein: CASSPFASYGYTF. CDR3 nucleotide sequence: TGTGCCAGCAGTCCCTTTGCGTCCTATGGCTACACCTTC.

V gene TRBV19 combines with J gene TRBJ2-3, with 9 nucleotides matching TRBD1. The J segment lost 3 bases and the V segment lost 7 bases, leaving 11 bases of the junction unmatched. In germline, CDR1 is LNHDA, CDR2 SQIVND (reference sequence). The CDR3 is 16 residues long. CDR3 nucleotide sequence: TGTGCCAGTAAAGAAACCGGGACAGGGAGAACAGATACGCAGTATTTT. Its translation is CASKETGTGRTDTQYF.

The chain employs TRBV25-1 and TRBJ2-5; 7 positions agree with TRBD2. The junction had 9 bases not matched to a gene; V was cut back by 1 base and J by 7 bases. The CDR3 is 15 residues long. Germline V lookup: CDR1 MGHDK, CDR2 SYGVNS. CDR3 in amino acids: CASSESVGGRGTQYF. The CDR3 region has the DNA TGTGCCAGCAGTGAATCGGTCGGCGGGAGAGGGACCCAGTACTTC.

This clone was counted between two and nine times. CDR3 residues: CASSLVPPYPGEQFF. For the CDR3, the DNA is TGTGCCAGCAGCTTAGTCCCACCTTATCCGGGAGAGCAGTTCTTC. The chain is built from TRBV11-3 and TRBJ2-1, with D possibly TRBD2 on 5 matching bases. The CDR3 consists of 15 residues. CDR1 is SGHNT, CDR2 YENEEA, per germline. The V end lost 1 base, the J end lost 10 bases, and 17 bases lay between the germline ends.

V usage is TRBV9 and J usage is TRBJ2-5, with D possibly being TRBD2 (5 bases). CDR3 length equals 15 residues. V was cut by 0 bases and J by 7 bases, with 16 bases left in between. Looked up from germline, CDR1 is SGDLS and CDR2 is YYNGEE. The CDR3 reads CASSVALAREGTQYF. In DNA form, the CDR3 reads TGTGCCAGCAGCGTAGCTCTAGCCCGAGAAGGGACCCAGTACTTC.

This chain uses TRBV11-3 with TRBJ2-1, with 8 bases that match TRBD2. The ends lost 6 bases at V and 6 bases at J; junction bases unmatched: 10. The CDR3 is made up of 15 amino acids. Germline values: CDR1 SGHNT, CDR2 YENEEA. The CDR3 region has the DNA TGTGCCAGCAGTCAAGGCAAGCGGGAGTTCAATGAGCAGTTCTTC. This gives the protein CASSQGKREFNEQFF.

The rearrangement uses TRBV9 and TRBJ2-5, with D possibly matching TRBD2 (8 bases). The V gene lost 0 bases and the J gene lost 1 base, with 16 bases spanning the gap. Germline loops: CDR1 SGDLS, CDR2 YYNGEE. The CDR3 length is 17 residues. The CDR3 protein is CASSVDSGTAFQETQYF. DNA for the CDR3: TGTGCCAGCAGCGTAGATAGCGGGACAGCATTCCAAGAGACCCAGTACTTC.

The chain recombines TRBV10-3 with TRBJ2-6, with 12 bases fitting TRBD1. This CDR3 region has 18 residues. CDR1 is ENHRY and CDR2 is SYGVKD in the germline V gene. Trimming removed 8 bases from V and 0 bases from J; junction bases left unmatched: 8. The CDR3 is CAISGTGGFRSGANVLTF. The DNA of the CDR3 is TGTGCCATCTCCGGGACAGGGGGCTTCCGCTCTGGGGCCAACGTCCTGACTTTC.

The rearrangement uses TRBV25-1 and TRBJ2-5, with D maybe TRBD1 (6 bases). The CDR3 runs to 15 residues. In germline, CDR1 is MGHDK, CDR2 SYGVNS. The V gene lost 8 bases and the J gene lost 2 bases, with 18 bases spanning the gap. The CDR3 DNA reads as TGTGCCAGCTCTCTAGGCGGACAGAGTCAAGAGACCCAGTACTTC. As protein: CASSLGGQSQETQYF.

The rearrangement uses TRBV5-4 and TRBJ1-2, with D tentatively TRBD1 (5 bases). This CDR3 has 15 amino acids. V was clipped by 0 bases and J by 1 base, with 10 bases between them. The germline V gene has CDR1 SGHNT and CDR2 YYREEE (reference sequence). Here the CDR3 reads CASSLGQSVNYGYTF. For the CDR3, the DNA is TGTGCCAGCAGCTTGGGACAGTCCGTTAACTATGGCTACACCTTC.

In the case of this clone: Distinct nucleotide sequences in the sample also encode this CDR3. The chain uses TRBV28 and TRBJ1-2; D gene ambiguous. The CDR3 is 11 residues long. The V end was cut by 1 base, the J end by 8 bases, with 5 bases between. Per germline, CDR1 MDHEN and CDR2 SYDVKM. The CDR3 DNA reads TGTGCCAGCAGTTTATCGGGGGGCTACACCTTC. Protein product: CASSLSGGYTF.

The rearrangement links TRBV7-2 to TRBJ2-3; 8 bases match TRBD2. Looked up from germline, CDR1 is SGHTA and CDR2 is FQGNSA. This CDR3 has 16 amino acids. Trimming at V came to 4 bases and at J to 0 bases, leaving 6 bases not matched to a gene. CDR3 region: CASSSGGVASTDTQYF. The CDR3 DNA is TGTGCCAGCAGCTCCGGGGGGGTGGCGAGCACAGATACGCAGTATTTT.

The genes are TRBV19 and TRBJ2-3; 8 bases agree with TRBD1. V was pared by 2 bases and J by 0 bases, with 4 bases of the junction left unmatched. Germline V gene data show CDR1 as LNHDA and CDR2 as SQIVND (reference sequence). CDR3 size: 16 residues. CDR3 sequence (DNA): TGTGCCAGTAGTATAACAGGGGGAGAGAGCACAGATACGCAGTATTTT. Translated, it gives CASSITGGESTDTQYF.

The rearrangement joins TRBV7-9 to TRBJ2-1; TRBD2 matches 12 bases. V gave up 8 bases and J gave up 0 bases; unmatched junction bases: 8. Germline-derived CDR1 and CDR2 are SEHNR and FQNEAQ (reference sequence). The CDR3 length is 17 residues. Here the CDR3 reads CASLGLAGFGSYNEQFF. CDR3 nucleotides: TGTGCCAGCTTAGGACTAGCGGGGTTCGGCTCCTACAATGAGCAGTTCTTC. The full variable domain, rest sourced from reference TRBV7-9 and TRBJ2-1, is DTGVSQNPRHKITKRGQNVTFRCDPISEHNRLYWYRQTLGQGPEFLTYFQNEAQLEKSRLLSDRFSAERPKGSFSTLEIQRTEQGDSAMYLCASLGLAGFGSYNEQFFGPGTRLTVL.

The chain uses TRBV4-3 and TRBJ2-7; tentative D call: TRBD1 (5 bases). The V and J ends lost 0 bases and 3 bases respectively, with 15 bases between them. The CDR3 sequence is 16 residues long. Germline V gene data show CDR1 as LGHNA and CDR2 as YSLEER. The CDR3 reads CASSQDSQGSFYEQYF. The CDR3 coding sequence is TGCGCCAGCAGCCAAGATTCGCAGGGATCCTTCTACGAGCAGTACTTC.